This entry lists 22 T cell receptor beta chains sequenced from one sample in a study of identical twins. Using its own MiXCR run on the 5' RACE reads, TCRdb lists one record per CDR3 protein. The table has 1.5 million to 2 million distinct CDR3 sequences, less than 35% seen once; the top ten hold around 0.3%. The specimen was cord blood. Receptors were obtained from a newborn girl in good health.

This clonotype occurred a few times. The rearrangement joins TRBV7-9 to TRBJ2-5; D uncertain. Germline V gene sequence: CDR1 SEHNR, CDR2 FQNEAQ (reference sequence). Trimming removed 1 base from V and 11 bases from J, with 11 bases in between. There are 12 residues in the CDR3. The CDR3 loop is CASSLGHNEQYF. The CDR3 DNA follows: TGTGCCAGCAGCTTAGGCCACAATGAGCAGTACTTC. Looking up the rest from reference TRBV7-9 and TRBJ2-5 gives the full variable domain: DTGVSQNPRHKITKRGQNVTFRCDPISEHNRLYWYRQTLGQGPEFLTYFQNEAQLEKSRLLSDRFSAERPKGSFSTLEIQRTEQGDSAMYLCASSLGHNEQYFGPGTRLLVL.

The rearrangement links TRBV27 to TRBJ2-5, with 14 bases that match TRBD2. J was trimmed by 11 bases and V by 6 bases; bases with no gene match: 14. CDR1 and CDR2 from the germline V gene are MNHEY and SMNVEV (reference sequence). The CDR3 totals 16 residues. Written as DNA, the CDR3 is TGTGCCAGCAGCCTACGGACTAGCGGGAGGTACAATGAGCAGTACTTC. It yields the protein CASSLRTSGRYNEQYF.

The gene calls are TRBV10-3 and TRBJ1-4, with D perhaps TRBD1 (6 bases). V was cut by 8 bases and J by 8 bases, with 15 bases left in between. The CDR3 loop spans 13 amino acids. Per the germline V gene, CDR1 is ENHRY and CDR2 is SYGVKD. CDR3 nucleotide sequence: TGTGCCATCGCAGAACAGGGCGGGGAAAAACTGTTTTTT. This translates into CAIAEQGGEKLFF.

The chain joins TRBV6-8 to TRBJ2-7; D is possibly TRBD1 or TRBD2 (5 bases each). Germline CDR1 MNHGY, CDR2 SAAAGT. V was cut by 7 bases and J by 5 bases, with 24 bases left in between. This CDR3 spans 16 amino acids. DNA for the CDR3: TGTGCCAGCACCGCCTGGGACGGAACAAGGAGGAACGAGCAGTACTTC. This translates into CASTAWDGTRRNEQYF.

V gene TRBV11-2 combines with J gene TRBJ2-1; possibly TRBD1 or TRBD2 for D (5 bases each). Germline V gives CDR1 SGHAT, CDR2 FQNNGV. The CDR3 extends over 14 amino acids. Trimming pared 6 bases from V and 7 bases from J, leaving 16 bases between. The CDR3 spells CASRRGGLENEQFF. DNA of the CDR3: TGTGCCAGCAGGAGGGGCGGATTGGAAAATGAGCAGTTCTTC.

The rearrangement uses TRBV7-8 and TRBJ2-3, with 11 bases matching TRBD2. V was pared by 2 bases and J by 5 bases, with 6 bases of the junction left unmatched. CDR1 SGHVS and CDR2 FQNEAQ come from the germline V gene. The CDR3 runs to 16 residues. This CDR3 is CASSLSRLAGRDTQYF. The CDR3 DNA reads TGTGCCAGCAGCTTATCGAGACTAGCGGGACGAGATACGCAGTATTTT.

The chain links TRBV7-9 to TRBJ1-4, with 11 nucleotides matching TRBD1. Germline V gene lookup returns CDR1 SEHNR and CDR2 FQNEAQ (reference sequence). V gave up 5 bases and J gave up 1 base; unmatched junction bases: 3. CDR3 size: 16 residues. The CDR3 sequence: CASSPGTGGTNEKLFF. The CDR3 DNA reads TGTGCCAGCAGCCCCGGGACAGGGGGAACTAATGAAAAACTGTTTTTT.

A few counts support this clonotype. As DNA, the CDR3 is TGTGCCAGCAGCTCACCTCCCCTCACAGATACGCAGTATTTT. Amino acid sequence: CASSSPPLTDTQYF. This chain connects TRBV5-5 to TRBJ2-3; unclear D gene. The CDR3 has 14 amino acids. The V end was cut by 3 bases, the J end by 2 bases, with 10 bases between. The germline gives CDR1 SGHKS, CDR2 YYEKEE (reference sequence).

The V gene is TRBV20-1, the J gene TRBJ2-3; the D call may be TRBD1 or TRBD2 (5 bases each). This CDR3 region has 15 residues. The V end lost 5 bases, the J end lost 2 bases, and 17 bases lay between the germline ends. Germline V gene sequence: CDR1 DFQATT, CDR2 SNEGSKA (reference sequence). CDR3 DNA: TGCAGTGCTGGCGGGTGGCAGGGCCACACAGATACGCAGTATTTT. Protein: CSAGGWQGHTDTQYF.

The V and J genes are TRBV3-1 and TRBJ2-7; D may be TRBD2 (6 bases). The length of the CDR3 is 17 residues. Trimming left V 2 bases short and J 0 bases short, with 17 bases between. CDR1 is LGHDT, CDR2 YNNKEL, per germline (reference sequence). The CDR3 region is CASSQYSPGLRSYEQYF. CDR3 sequence (DNA): TGTGCCAGCAGCCAATACAGTCCGGGACTCCGCTCCTACGAGCAGTACTTC.

This clonotype was seen only a few times. The rearrangement links TRBV7-8 to TRBJ2-1, with D unclear. CDR1 and CDR2 from the germline V gene are SGHVS and FQNEAQ. V dropped 5 bases and J dropped 5 bases, with 13 bases sitting between them. The CDR3 contains 14 residues. The CDR3 region has the DNA TGTGCCAGCAGCCCGCGCGAATCCCACAATGAGCAGTTCTTC. Protein sequence: CASSPRESHNEQFF.

The chain has TRBV10-3 and TRBJ2-7, with 9 nucleotides matching TRBD1. This CDR3 is built from 16 residues. Germline V gene sequence: CDR1 ENHRY, CDR2 SYGVKD. Trimming took 4 bases from V and 6 from J; bases not matched to a gene: 13. The CDR3 region is CAISGQAGQGSSEQYF. The CDR3 bases are TGTGCCATCAGTGGACAGGCGGGACAGGGTTCGTCCGAGCAGTACTTC.

The chain has TRBV25-1 and TRBJ1-5; D may be TRBD1 (5 bases). Germline V gene sequence: CDR1 MGHDK, CDR2 SYGVNS. V dropped 4 bases and J dropped 0 bases, with 10 bases sitting between them. This CDR3 has 15 residues. The CDR3 DNA is TGTGCCAGCAGTGCGCCAGGGCCTAGCAATCAGCCCCAGCATTTT. Its translation: CASSAPGPSNQPQHF.

The chain couples TRBV6-1 to TRBJ1-1; perhaps TRBD1 as D (5 bases). The CDR3 sequence is 16 residues long. Germline-derived CDR1 and CDR2 are MNHNS and SASEGT. V lost 3 bases, J lost 0 bases, and 14 bases lay in between. This CDR3 reads CASSDRAILMNTEAFF. In DNA, the CDR3 is TGTGCCAGCAGTGACAGGGCCATTTTAATGAACACTGAAGCTTTCTTT.

This clonotype was seen a few times. The junction departs from the called germline gene at one end, perhaps through a read error. The chain links TRBV6-5 to TRBJ2-4; 7 bases fit TRBD2. Germline CDR1 reads MNHEY; CDR2 reads SVGAGI. This CDR3 contains 16 residues. The CDR3 reads CASRRGGPLVKGIQYF. CDR3 bases: TGTGCAAGCAGGCGGGGAGGGCCTCTAGTCAAAGGCATTCAGTACTTC.

The sample holds a few counts of this clonotype. The V call is TRBV6-6, the J call TRBJ2-1, with TRBD1 as a possible D gene (5 bases). The germline V and J ends were trimmed by 2 bases and 8 bases, with 13 bases remaining between them. CDR1 MNHNY and CDR2 SVGAGI come from the germline V gene (reference sequence). The CDR3 totals 14 residues. CDR3 bases: TGTGCCAGCAGTTACATGCAGGGAAGCGATGAGCAGTTCTTC. The encoded protein is CASSYMQGSDEQFF.

To note about this clonotype: A far larger clone differs by one base, so this is likely a read error. CDR3 protein: CASSLGLAVYNEQVF. CDR3 nucleotide sequence: TGCGCCAGCAGCTTGGGACTAGCGGTCTACAATGAGCAGGTCTTC. V usage is TRBV5-1 and J usage is TRBJ2-1; 9 bases match TRBD2. The germline V gene has CDR1 SGHRS and CDR2 YFSETQ. The CDR3 has 15 amino acids.

V is TRBV28 and J is TRBJ2-7; TRBD1 agrees at 7 bases. Trimming took 3 bases from V and 5 from J; bases not matched to a gene: 7. CDR3 length: 14 residues. Germline V gene sequence: CDR1 MDHEN, CDR2 SYDVKM. CDR3 loop: CASSFKDRPHEQYF. In DNA, the CDR3 is TGTGCCAGCAGTTTTAAGGACAGGCCCCACGAGCAGTACTTC.

This chain uses TRBV6-1 with TRBJ2-5; D could derive from TRBD1 or TRBD2 (5 bases each). The germline V gene has CDR1 MNHNS and CDR2 SASEGT. CDR3 length: 14 residues. Trimming took 0 bases from V and 5 from J, leaving 10 bases between them. The CDR3 loop reads CASSEAGWGETQYF. The CDR3 DNA is TGTGCCAGCAGTGAAGCGGGATGGGGGGAGACCCAGTACTTC.

At least ten counts were recorded for this clonotype. The J gene is TRBJ2-7, the V gene TRBV6-2 or TRBV6-3; 10 bases map to TRBD1. The CDR3 is 20 amino acids. Germline V gene lookup returns CDR1 MNHEY and CDR2 SVGEGT. J lost 4 bases, V lost 4 bases, and 22 bases had no gene match. The DNA of the CDR3 is TGTGCCAGCAGTTCCGACCCATACCCTCTCCGGGACAGGGGTCTATACGAGCAGTACTTC. Its protein product is CASSSDPYPLRDRGLYEQYF.

As concerns this clonotype: One junction end disagrees with the germline gene, perhaps due to a read error. This rearrangement joins TRBV7-6 to TRBJ2-7; 7 bases agree with TRBD2. There are 15 residues in the CDR3. Germline values: CDR1 SGHVS, CDR2 FNYEAQ. The CDR3 DNA follows: TGTGCCAGCAGCCCAGAGGCTAGCGGTTCCTATGAGCAGTACTTC. Translation: CASSPEASGSYEQYF.

This chain links TRBV28 with TRBJ2-3; 10 bases are shared with TRBD1. Losses at the gene ends were 6 bases for V and 5 bases for J; bases not matched to a gene: 5. Germline V lookup: CDR1 MDHEN, CDR2 SYDVKM. This CDR3 region has 14 residues. CDR3 bases: TGTGCCAGCAGCGGACAGGGGGTAAAAGATACGCAGTATTTT. Residues: CASSGQGVKDTQYF.